The 28 T cell receptor beta chains listed next were all sequenced from one sample in a study of breast tumors, draining lymph nodes, adjacent tissues. TCRdb analysed the multiplex PCR reads with MiXCR anew, one entry per CDR3 protein. The repertoire holds about 7,200 distinct CDR3 sequences, with approximately 42% as singletons. Sequenced sample: tumor-adjacent breast tissue. The receptors originated from a female donor with breast cancer. Some clones in this sample may be carry-over from other donors' samples.

By sample share, this clonotype is medium-sized (0.01 to 0.1%). The V gene is TRBV7-9, the J gene TRBJ2-1, with 7 bases fitting TRBD1. Trimming removed 5 bases from V and 9 bases from J; junction bases left unmatched: 19. The CDR3 is made up of 17 amino acids. CDR1 is SEHNR, CDR2 FQNEAQ, per germline (reference sequence). The DNA for the CDR3 is TGTGCCAGCAGCCAAACGGACGGTCAGGGGGAAGGGTTTGAGCAGTTCTTC. This codes for CASSQTDGQGEGFEQFF.

This clonotype has only one observation. One end of the junction does not line up with germline, which may come from a read error. V usage is TRBV6-1 and J usage is TRBJ2-7; D gene ambiguous. Germline lookup yields CDR1 MNHNS and CDR2 SASEGT. This CDR3 is built from 14 residues. CDR3 protein: CAISEVGTSYEQYF. The CDR3 DNA reads TGTGCCATCAGTGAAGTGGGTACCTCCTACGAGCAGTACTTC.

This clonotype was picked up many times. The chain is built from TRBV18 and TRBJ2-7; D may be TRBD1 (6 bases). Germline V lookup: CDR1 KGHSH, CDR2 LQKENI. V lost 3 bases to trimming and J lost 6 bases, with 18 bases between them. The CDR3 is made up of 15 amino acids. The CDR3 region has the DNA TGTGCCAGCTCACCCCAAAGGTCCATAGGGGGCGAGCAGTACTTC. It codes for CASSPQRSIGGEQYF.

The V call is TRBV28, the J call TRBJ2-1; D is unclear. Germline V gene data show CDR1 as MDHEN and CDR2 as SYDVKM. V lost 6 bases to trimming and J lost 10 bases, with 10 bases between them. There are 11 residues in the CDR3. The CDR3 DNA sequence: TGTGCCAGCAGCCGCCCGAAGGAGCAGTTCTTC. Translation gives CASSRPKEQFF.

The chain combines TRBV7-2 with TRBJ2-1; D gene uncertain. V was trimmed by 5 bases and J by 8 bases, leaving 19 bases between them. CDR1 is SGHTA and CDR2 is FQGNSA in the germline V gene. The CDR3 loop spans 15 amino acids. The CDR3 DNA is TGTGCCAGCAGCCAAGATCTGGGTAATAGGGATGAGCAGTTCTTC. Translated, it gives CASSQDLGNRDEQFF.

This clonotype showed up many times. The chain recombines TRBV9 with TRBJ1-4; 8 nucleotides match TRBD1. Germline lookup yields CDR1 SGDLS and CDR2 YYNGEE. CDR3 size: 16 residues. The ends lost 3 bases at V and 7 bases at J; junction bases unmatched: 11. This chain's CDR3 is CASSALPGGAGEKLFF. The CDR3 DNA reads as TGTGCCAGCAGCGCCCTGCCAGGGGGCGCGGGTGAAAAACTGTTTTTT.

This chain links TRBV9 with TRBJ2-1, with a tentative D call TRBD2 (6 bases). Trimming stripped 0 bases from V and 7 bases from J, with 8 bases between. The CDR3 length is 13 residues. Germline CDR1 SGDLS, CDR2 YYNGEE. The CDR3 reads CASSVGGRNEQFF. The CDR3, as DNA: TGTGCCAGCAGCGTAGGAGGGAGGAATGAGCAGTTCTTC.

The chain carries TRBV7-8 and TRBJ2-5; D perhaps matches TRBD2 (6 bases). Germline CDR1 reads SGHVS; CDR2 reads FQNEAQ. CDR3 length equals 14 residues. V was shortened by 1 base and J by 6 bases, with 12 bases between the two germline ends. This CDR3 reads CASSLGLDHKTQYF. CDR3 sequence (DNA): TGTGCCAGCAGCTTAGGACTAGACCACAAGACCCAGTACTTC.

As concerns this clonotype: Lacking the conserved final phenylalanine or tryptophan, this CDR3 likely reflects a read error. This sequence joins TRBV24-1 and TRBJ2-3; the D gene is possibly TRBD2 (7 bases). This CDR3 region has 14 residues. Germline-derived CDR1 and CDR2 are KGHDR and SFDVKD. Trimming removed 9 bases from V and 4 bases from J, with 16 bases in between. The CDR3 sequence is CATGRGESADTQYL. CDR3 bases: TGTGCCACCGGGAGGGGGGAATCAGCAGATACGCAGTATCTT.

Sample share makes this clonotype medium-sized (0.01 to 0.1%). This sequence joins TRBV12-3 or TRBV12-4 and TRBJ1-2; 8 nucleotides align to TRBD1. The CDR3 covers 13 residues. The V segment lost 6 bases and the J segment 7 bases; nucleotides outside the gene matches: 7. Written as DNA, the CDR3 is TGTGCCAGCAGAACGGAGCAGGGGGCTGGCTACACCTTC. Translation: CASRTEQGAGYTF.

This chain joins TRBV29-1 and TRBJ2-6; D assignment may be TRBD1 or TRBD2 (5 bases each). Germline assignment: CDR1 SQVTM and CDR2 ANQGSEA. This CDR3 region has 15 residues. V gave up 4 bases and J gave up 4 bases, with 14 bases separating them. The CDR3 nucleotides read TGCAGCGTTGGAGGGCAGGGTTCCGGGGCCAACGTCCTGACTTTC. This sequence encodes CSVGGQGSGANVLTF.

Worth noting for this clonotype: Given the absence of the conserved phenylalanine or tryptophan at the CDR3 end, a read error is likely. The CDR3 bases are TGCAGTGCTAGTATGCGGGGGGACACCGGGGAGCTGTTTCTT. This translates into CSASMRGDTGELFL. The gene calls are TRBV20-1 and TRBJ2-2, with 8 bases matching TRBD2. Germline values: CDR1 DFQATT, CDR2 SNEGSKA (reference sequence). V lost 3 bases to trimming and J lost 3 bases; unmatched junction nucleotides: 3. The CDR3 is 14 amino acids.

This chain uses TRBV30 with TRBJ2-3; the D is unclear. The CDR3 runs 15 residues. V gave up 3 bases and J gave up 0 bases, with 13 bases separating them. The germline gives CDR1 GTSNPN, CDR2 SVGIG (reference sequence). Here the CDR3 DNA reads TGTGCCTGGAGCCGAGCTAGGGAAAGCACAGATACGCAGTATTTT. Protein: CAWSRARESTDTQYF.

This clonotype is labeled as medium-sized. This chain connects TRBV20-1 to TRBJ2-7; a possible D gene is TRBD2 (5 bases). Germline V lookup: CDR1 DFQATT, CDR2 SNEGSKA (reference sequence). Trimming shortened V by 5 bases and J by 2 bases, and 16 bases separated the two germline ends. This CDR3 contains 14 residues. In DNA form, the CDR3 reads TGCAGTGCTCATCCCCCCGGGATCCCCTACGAGCAGTACTTC. Protein product: CSAHPPGIPYEQYF.

The CDR3 nucleotides read TGCAGTGCGCGGACTAGCGGGCGGCTCTACAATGAGCAGTTCTTC. This sequence encodes CSARTSGRLYNEQFF. V is TRBV20-1 and J is TRBJ2-1, with TRBD2 matching over 11 bases. The CDR3 spans 15 residues. V lost 6 bases and J lost 3; bases outside the gene matches: 7. CDR1 and CDR2 (germline): DFQATT, SNEGSKA (reference sequence).

The genes are TRBV7-9 and TRBJ2-5; TRBD2 matches at 11 bases. V trimming: 2 bases; J trimming: 5 bases; junction bases outside the gene matches: 7. The CDR3 has 16 residues. Germline V gene lookup returns CDR1 SEHNR and CDR2 FQNEAQ (reference sequence). The CDR3 coding sequence is TGTGCCAGCAGCTTAATCCTAGCGGGAGGCAGGGAGACCCAGTACTTC. Translation: CASSLILAGGRETQYF.

This clonotype was seen ten or more times. The rearrangement links TRBV27 to TRBJ1-4; 9 nucleotides line up with TRBD1. Trimming at V came to 1 base and at J to 3 bases, leaving 9 bases not matched to a gene. This CDR3 is built from 18 residues. The V gene's germline CDR1 is MNHEY and CDR2 SMNVEV (reference sequence). In DNA form, the CDR3 reads TGTGCCAGCAGTTTATACCACCCACAGGGGGCGGCTAATGAAAAACTGTTTTTT. This translates into CASSLYHPQGAANEKLFF.

The chain combines TRBV7-9 with TRBJ2-3, with 11 bases lining up with TRBD2. Per the germline V gene, CDR1 is SEHNR and CDR2 is FQNEAQ (reference sequence). The ends lost 0 bases at V and 0 bases at J; junction bases unmatched: 5. The CDR3 totals 18 residues. The CDR3 protein is CASSLALRTSGSTDTQYF. CDR3 sequence (DNA): TGTGCCAGCAGCTTAGCGCTCAGGACTAGCGGGAGCACAGATACGCAGTATTTT. Full variable domain (remainder filled in from reference TRBV7-9 and TRBJ2-3): DTGVSQNPRHKITKRGQNVTFRCDPISEHNRLYWYRQTLGQGPEFLTYFQNEAQLEKSRLLSDRFSAERPKGSFSTLEIQRTEQGDSAMYLCASSLALRTSGSTDTQYFGPGTRLTVL.

J is TRBJ2-2 and V is TRBV14; 7 bases align to TRBD1. Germline V gene data show CDR1 as SGHDN and CDR2 as FVKESK. The CDR3 is made up of 15 amino acids. V was pared by 4 bases and J by 6 bases, with 8 bases of the junction left unmatched. CDR3 amino acids: CASSPTGFAAGELFF. CDR3 DNA: TGTGCCAGCAGCCCGACAGGGTTCGCCGCCGGGGAGCTGTTTTTT.

The rearrangement uses TRBV29-1 and TRBJ2-2; 10 nucleotides line up with TRBD2. The CDR3 extends over 13 amino acids. V dropped 7 bases and J dropped 2; count of bases not matched to a gene: 1. Per germline, CDR1 SQVTM and CDR2 ANQGSEA. The CDR3 DNA sequence: TGCAGCGGGACTAGCGGCAACACCGGGGAGCTGTTTTTT. Protein sequence: CSGTSGNTGELFF.

The gene calls are TRBV6-6 and TRBJ1-2; TRBD1 might be the D (6 bases). This CDR3 has 13 amino acids. Germline V gives CDR1 MNHNY, CDR2 SVGAGI (reference sequence). V was clipped by 6 bases and J by 4 bases, with 12 bases between them. CDR3: CASSQGRGYGYTF. CDR3 nucleotide sequence: TGTGCCAGCAGCCAGGGGAGAGGCTATGGCTACACCTTC.

The chain links TRBV19 to TRBJ2-7; no clear D gene. There are 14 residues in the CDR3. Trimming cost V 5 bases and J 2 bases, with 13 bases left between them. CDR1 is LNHDA and CDR2 is SQIVND in the germline V gene (reference sequence). In DNA form, the CDR3 reads TGTGCCAGTAGTGGAGCATTTTCGGCCTACGAGCAGTACTTC. It encodes CASSGAFSAYEQYF.

Many counts were recorded for this clonotype. This chain connects TRBV12-3 or TRBV12-4 to TRBJ2-2, with TRBD1 identical over 7 bases. J gave up 5 bases and V 5 bases, and 2 bases lay outside the gene matches. This CDR3 region has 13 residues. CDR3 nucleotide sequence: TGTGCCAGCAGTCAGACAGGGACCGGGGAGCTGTTTTTT. Residues: CASSQTGTGELFF.

This clonotype has ten or more counts. This rearrangement joins TRBV6-2 or TRBV6-3 to TRBJ2-7, with 10 bases that match TRBD2. V lost 2 bases, J lost 5 bases, and 0 bases stayed unmatched. Germline V lookup: CDR1 MNHEY, CDR2 SVGEGT. The CDR3 is made up of 13 amino acids. CDR3 amino acids: CASSYLAGDEQYF. The DNA of the CDR3 is TGTGCCAGCAGTTACCTAGCGGGAGACGAGCAGTACTTC.

The chain joins TRBV20-1 to TRBJ2-1, with 11 bases that match TRBD2. This CDR3 has 17 amino acids. V gave up 0 bases and J gave up 3 bases; unmatched junction bases: 7. From germline, CDR1 is DFQATT and CDR2 SNEGSKA (reference sequence). Written as DNA, the CDR3 is TGCAGTGCTAGAGATCTGACTAGCGGGAAGGTCTACAATGAGCAGTTCTTC. Protein product: CSARDLTSGKVYNEQFF.

The J gene is TRBJ1-1, the V gene TRBV7-9, with D hard to call. The CDR3 spans 15 residues. Germline-derived CDR1 and CDR2 are SEHNR and FQNEAQ (reference sequence). Trimming left V 5 bases short and J 1 base short, with 14 bases between. The CDR3 sequence is CASSLARLGNTEAFF. The CDR3, as DNA: TGTGCCAGCAGCCTTGCCAGGCTTGGGAACACTGAAGCTTTCTTT. The variable domain in full, with the rest retrieved from reference TRBV7-9 and TRBJ1-1, is DTGVSQNPRHKITKRGQNVTFRCDPISEHNRLYWYRQTLGQGPEFLTYFQNEAQLEKSRLLSDRFSAERPKGSFSTLEIQRTEQGDSAMYLCASSLARLGNTEAFFGQGTRLTVV.

The rearrangement joins TRBV29-1 to TRBJ1-6; D is ambiguous. This CDR3 is built from 14 residues. V was trimmed by 4 bases and J by 0 bases, leaving 7 bases between them. Germline V gene data show CDR1 as SQVTM and CDR2 as ANQGSEA. The chain's CDR3 is CSVVTSSYNSPLHF. In nucleotides, the CDR3 is TGCAGCGTTGTGACCTCCTCCTATAATTCACCCCTCCACTTT. Filled out from reference TRBV29-1 and TRBJ1-6, the complete variable domain reads SAVISQKPSRDICQRGTSLTIQCQVDSQVTMMFWYRQQPGQSLTLIATANQGSEATYESGFVIDKFPISRPNLTFSTLTVSNMSPEDSSIYLCSVVTSSYNSPLHFGNGTRLTVT.

V gene TRBV27 combines with J gene TRBJ1-4, with unresolved D. Trimming left V 4 bases short and J 8 bases short, with 17 bases between. This CDR3 spans 15 amino acids. Per germline, CDR1 MNHEY and CDR2 SMNVEV (reference sequence). The CDR3 coding sequence is TGTGCCAGCAGTTCCCAACAGATCCCTCAGGAAAAACTGTTTTTT. It encodes CASSSQQIPQEKLFF.